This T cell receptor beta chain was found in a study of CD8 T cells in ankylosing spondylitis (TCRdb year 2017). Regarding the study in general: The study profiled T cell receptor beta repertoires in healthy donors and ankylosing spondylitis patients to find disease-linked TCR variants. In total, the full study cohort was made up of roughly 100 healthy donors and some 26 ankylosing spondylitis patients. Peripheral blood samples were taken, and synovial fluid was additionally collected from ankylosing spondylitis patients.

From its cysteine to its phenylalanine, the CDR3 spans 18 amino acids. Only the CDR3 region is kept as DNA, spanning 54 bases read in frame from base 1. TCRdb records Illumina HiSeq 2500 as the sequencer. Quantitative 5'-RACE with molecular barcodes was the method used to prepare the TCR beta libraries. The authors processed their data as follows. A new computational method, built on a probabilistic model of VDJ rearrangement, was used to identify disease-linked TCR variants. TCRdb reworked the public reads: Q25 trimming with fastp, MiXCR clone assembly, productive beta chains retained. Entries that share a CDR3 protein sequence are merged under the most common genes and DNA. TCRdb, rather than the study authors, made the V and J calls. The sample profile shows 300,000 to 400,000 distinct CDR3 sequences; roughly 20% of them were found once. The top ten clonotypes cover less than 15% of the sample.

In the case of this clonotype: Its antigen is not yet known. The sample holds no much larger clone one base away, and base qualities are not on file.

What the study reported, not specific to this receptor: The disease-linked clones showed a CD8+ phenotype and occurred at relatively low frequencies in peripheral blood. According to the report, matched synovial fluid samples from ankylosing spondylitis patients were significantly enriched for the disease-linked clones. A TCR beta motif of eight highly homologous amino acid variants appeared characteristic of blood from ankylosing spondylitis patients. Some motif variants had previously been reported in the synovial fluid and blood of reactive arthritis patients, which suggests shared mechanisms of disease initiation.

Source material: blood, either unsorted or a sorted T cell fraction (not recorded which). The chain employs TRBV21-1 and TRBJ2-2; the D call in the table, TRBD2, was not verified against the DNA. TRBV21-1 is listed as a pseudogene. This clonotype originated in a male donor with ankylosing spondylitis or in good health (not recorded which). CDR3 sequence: CASSTSSRDSENTGELFF. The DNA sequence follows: TGTGCCAGCAGCACCTCAAGCCGGGACTCAGAGAACACCGGGGAGCTGTTTTTT.